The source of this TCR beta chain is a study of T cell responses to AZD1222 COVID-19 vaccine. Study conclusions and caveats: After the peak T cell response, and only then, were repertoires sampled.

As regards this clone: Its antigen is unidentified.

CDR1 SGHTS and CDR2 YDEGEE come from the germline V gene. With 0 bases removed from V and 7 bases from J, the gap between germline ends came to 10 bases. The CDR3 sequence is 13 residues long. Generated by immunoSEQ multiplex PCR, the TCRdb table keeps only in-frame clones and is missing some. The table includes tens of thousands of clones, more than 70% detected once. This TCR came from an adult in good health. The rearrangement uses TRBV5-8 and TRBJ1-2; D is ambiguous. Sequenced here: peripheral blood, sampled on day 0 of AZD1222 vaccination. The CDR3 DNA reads TGTGCCAGCAGCTTGGGCTTTCCCAGTGGCTACACCTTC. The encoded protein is CASSLGFPSGYTF.